This is a list of T cell receptor beta chains from one sample in a study of T cell responses to AZD1222 COVID-19 vaccine. Repertoires were generated with immunoSEQ multiplex PCR, while TCRdb's copy carries only in-frame clones and drops some. The table shows 150,000 or so clones, with 80% to 90% occurring only once. This specimen consisted of peripheral blood, obtained on day 0 of AZD1222 vaccination. The receptors derive from an adult in good health. Each CDR3 is given with its conserved first and last residue. D genes are given only for firm matches. Clone sizes are given selectively: once, few, many, or a class where the clone is expanded.

V gene: TRBV25-1; J gene: TRBJ1-1; D gene: -; clone size: -; CDR3 DNA: TGTGCCAGCAGCAACACGGGGTTCACTGAAGCTTTCTTT; CDR3 protein: CASSNTGFTEAFF
V gene: TRBV9; J gene: TRBJ2-6; D gene: -; clone size: -; CDR3 DNA: TGTGCCAGCAGCGTAGGAGCTGCGGGAGGGGCCAACGTCCTGACTTTC; CDR3 protein: CASSVGAAGGANVLTF
V gene: TRBV18; J gene: TRBJ1-4; D gene: -; clone size: once; CDR3 DNA: TGTGCCAGCACTGGACATCCTAATGAAAAACTGTTTTTT; CDR3 protein: CASTGHPNEKLFF
V gene: TRBV6-1; J gene: TRBJ1-1; D gene: -; clone size: -; CDR3 DNA: TGTGCCAGCAGTGAATACGAGGACACTGAAGCTTTCTTT; CDR3 protein: CASSEYEDTEAFF
V gene: TRBV2; J gene: TRBJ1-2; D gene: -; clone size: -; CDR3 DNA: TGTGCCAGCAGGTGGTGGTTGGCGGCGCTTGGCTACACCTTC; CDR3 protein: CASRWWLAALGYTF
V gene: TRBV18; J gene: TRBJ1-6; D gene: -; clone size: few; CDR3 DNA: TGTGCCAGCTCTCAGGACAGATATAATTCACCCCTCCACTTT; CDR3 protein: CASSQDRYNSPLHF
V gene: TRBV4-2; J gene: TRBJ2-3; D gene: TRBD2; clone size: -; CDR3 DNA: TGTGCCAGCAGCCAAGGGGAGGGGCCGCGCACAGATACGCAGTATTTT; CDR3 protein: CASSQGEGPRTDTQYF
V gene: TRBV18; J gene: TRBJ1-4; D gene: -; clone size: -; CDR3 DNA: TGTGCCAGCTCCCCCCTGGCTCTCCTAGGCGGTGAAAAACTGTTTTTT; CDR3 protein: CASSPLALLGGEKLFF
V gene: TRBV11-2; J gene: TRBJ2-7; D gene: -; clone size: many; CDR3 DNA: TGTGCCAGCAGCTTGAGTCTGCGTTACGAGCAGTACTTC; CDR3 protein: CASSLSLRYEQYF
V gene: TRBV4-1; J gene: TRBJ2-3; D gene: -; clone size: -; CDR3 DNA: TGCGCCAGCAGCCAAGATCCTCCAGCCCGCACAGATACGCAGTATTTT; CDR3 protein: CASSQDPPARTDTQYF
V gene: TRBV2; J gene: TRBJ2-3; D gene: -; clone size: -; CDR3 DNA: TGTGCCAGTCTCACAGATACGCAGTATTTT; CDR3 protein: CASLTDTQYF
V gene: TRBV28; J gene: TRBJ1-5; D gene: -; clone size: -; CDR3 DNA: TGTGCCAGCAGGGACACCCAAACGGGACAGCCCCAGCATTTT; CDR3 protein: CASRDTQTGQPQHF
V gene: TRBV4-3; J gene: TRBJ2-1; D gene: -; clone size: -; CDR3 DNA: TGCGCCAGCAGCCAAGGACCCAGGCAACAGCTATACAATGAGCAGTTCTTC; CDR3 protein: CASSQGPRQQLYNEQFF
V gene: TRBV6-2/TRBV6-3; J gene: TRBJ2-7; D gene: -; clone size: -; CDR3 DNA: TGTGCCAGCAGTTACGATAGCTCCTACGAGCAGTACTTC; CDR3 protein: CASSYDSSYEQYF
V gene: TRBV7-3; J gene: TRBJ2-7; D gene: -; clone size: -; CDR3 DNA: TGTGCCAGCAGCGTGGACGGCTACGAGCAGTACTTC; CDR3 protein: CASSVDGYEQYF
V gene: TRBV19; J gene: TRBJ2-2; D gene: -; clone size: -; CDR3 DNA: TGTGCCAGTATGACTCAGTGGGGCACCGGGGAGCTGTTTTTT; CDR3 protein: CASMTQWGTGELFF
V gene: TRBV11-2; J gene: TRBJ2-7; D gene: -; clone size: -; CDR3 DNA: TGTGCCAGCAGCTTAAGATGGACTCCCTCAGATGCCTACGAGCAGTACTTC; CDR3 protein: CASSLRWTPSDAYEQYF
V gene: TRBV20-1; J gene: TRBJ1-1; D gene: TRBD1; clone size: -; CDR3 DNA: TGCAGACCCGACAGGGGGCGCATGGTTTTCTTT; CDR3 protein: CRPDRGRMVFF
V gene: TRBV6-5; J gene: TRBJ2-1; D gene: -; clone size: -; CDR3 DNA: TGTGCCAGCAGGGGCGGGCACGAGGGACACAATGAGCAGTTCTTC; CDR3 protein: CASRGGHEGHNEQFF
V gene: TRBV7-2; J gene: TRBJ2-5; D gene: -; clone size: -; CDR3 DNA: TGTGCCAGCAGCCTCCGGATGAGGGACGAGACCCAGTACTTC; CDR3 protein: CASSLRMRDETQYF